The 20 T cell receptor beta chains listed next were all sequenced from one sample in a study of blood T cell repertoires in COVID-19. Sequencing used immunoSEQ multiplex PCR; TCRdb keeps in-frame clones, though not all of them. The sample has 250,000 or so clones, approximately 85% seen once. The sequencing input was PBMCs or T cells enriched from blood (not recorded which). The receptors stem from a woman between 45 and 65 years old who had recovered from COVID-19.

The chain combines TRBV5-6 with TRBJ2-3; 7 bases map to TRBD1. Germline loops: CDR1 SGHDT, CDR2 YYEEEE. V trimming: 1 base; J trimming: 5 bases; junction bases outside the gene matches: 13. This CDR3 comprises 17 residues. CDR3 in DNA: TGTGCCAGCAGCTTGCCCATCTCAGGGGGTAGGCTAGATACGCAGTATTTT. This codes for CASSLPISGGRLDTQYF.

The chain carries TRBV7-9 and TRBJ2-1; 10 nucleotides align to TRBD2. The CDR3 extends over 15 amino acids. Germline V CDR1 and CDR2: SEHNR, FQNEAQ (reference sequence). The V gene end was trimmed by 6 bases and the J gene end by 8 bases; junction bases not matched to a gene: 10. The CDR3 region is CASRPPGLANHEQFF. CDR3 in DNA: TGTGCCAGCAGGCCACCGGGACTAGCGAACCATGAGCAGTTCTTC.

This chain uses TRBV28 with TRBJ1-1; TRBD1 agrees at 9 bases. Losses at the gene ends were 5 bases for V and 4 bases for J; bases not matched to a gene: 5. This CDR3 spans 14 amino acids. Germline loops: CDR1 MDHEN, CDR2 SYDVKM. The CDR3 nucleotides read TGTGCCAGCAGTCTCCGACAGGGGGGCACTGAAGCTTTCTTT. It is translated as CASSLRQGGTEAFF.

This rearrangement joins TRBV3-1 (or the pseudogene TRBV3-2) to TRBJ2-7; 7 positions match TRBD2. V lost 4 bases and J lost 3; bases outside the gene matches: 15. The germline CDR1 and CDR2 sequences are LGHDT and YNNKEL (reference sequence). CDR3 length: 17 amino acids. CDR3 nucleotides: TGTGCCAGCAGCCCAGGTGGCGGGAGTGGTATGTTCTACGAGCAGTACTTC. Translating it yields CASSPGGGSGMFYEQYF.

The chain is built from TRBV30 and TRBJ2-4; D possibly corresponds to TRBD2 (6 bases). This CDR3 contains 14 residues. Germline V gene lookup returns CDR1 GTSNPN and CDR2 SVGIG (reference sequence). With 5 bases removed from V and 6 bases from J, the gap between germline ends came to 17 bases. CDR3 amino acids: CAWGVRGGTNIQYF. Written as DNA, the CDR3 is TGTGCCTGGGGGGTGCGGGGAGGAACAAACATTCAGTACTTC.

The genes are TRBV15 and TRBJ1-2; no clear D gene. V lost 0 bases and J 6 bases, leaving 14 bases between the germline ends. CDR1 LNHNV and CDR2 YYDKDF come from the germline V gene (reference sequence). The CDR3 is 15 amino acids. The CDR3 DNA sequence: TGTGCCACCAGCAGAGATGTTATCAGGTTTGATGGCTACACCTTC. This gives the protein CATSRDVIRFDGYTF.

This clone has only a few counts. The sample has other DNA sequences that encode this CDR3 too. The chain links TRBV10-3 to TRBJ1-2, with 10 bases fitting TRBD1. The CDR3 runs 14 residues. Germline CDR1 and CDR2: ENHRY and SYGVKD. J gave up 3 bases and V 5 bases, and 3 bases lay outside the gene matches. CDR3 amino acids: CAISRTGGDYGYTF. The DNA for the CDR3 is TGTGCCATCAGTAGGACAGGGGGGGACTATGGCTACACCTTC.

The chain has TRBV7-9 and TRBJ2-2; TRBD1 might be the D (6 bases). This CDR3 is built from 15 residues. Germline V CDR1 and CDR2: SEHNR, FQNEAQ (reference sequence). Trimming took 1 base from V and 2 from J, leaving 8 bases between them. CDR3 nucleotides: TGTGCCAGCAGCTTAGTAGGGACAAACACCGGGGAGCTGTTTTTT. Translated, it gives CASSLVGTNTGELFF.

The rearrangement links TRBV15 to TRBJ2-5; 8 nucleotides agree with TRBD1. The CDR3 spans 15 residues. V trimming: 5 bases; J trimming: 5 bases; junction bases outside the gene matches: 10. Germline lookup yields CDR1 LNHNV and CDR2 YYDKDF (reference sequence). CDR3 sequence reads: CATSWPGQVIETQYF. CDR3 bases: TGTGCCACCAGCTGGCCGGGACAGGTTATTGAGACCCAGTACTTC.

The chain recombines TRBV4-1 with TRBJ2-1, with 12 positions matching TRBD2. The CDR3 consists of 16 residues. Germline CDR1 and CDR2: MGHRA and YSYEKL. V shed 1 base, J shed 13 bases, and the junction held 11 bases outside the gene matches. CDR3 in amino acids: CASSQGSGLAGHLQFF. DNA of the CDR3: TGCGCCAGCAGCCAAGGGTCGGGACTAGCGGGCCACCTCCAGTTCTTC.

The table lists this clone with a few counts. This CDR3 is also generated by other DNA sequences in the sample. The rearrangement joins TRBV12-3 or TRBV12-4 to TRBJ2-5, with D tentatively TRBD2 (6 bases). The CDR3 has 13 amino acids. V was cut by 6 bases and J by 5 bases, with 13 bases left in between. The CDR3 protein is CASSPPEGETQYF. CDR3 nucleotides: TGTGCCAGCAGCCCTCCGGAGGGGGAGACCCAGTACTTC.

The chain couples TRBV5-6 to TRBJ2-2; TRBD2 matches 10 bases. This CDR3 region has 15 residues. Germline V gene sequence: CDR1 SGHDT, CDR2 YYEEEE. The V segment lost 3 bases and the J segment 6 bases; nucleotides outside the gene matches: 5. The CDR3 DNA reads TGTGCCAGCAGCTCGGGACTAGCGTACTCCGGGGAGCTGTTTTTT. Translation gives CASSSGLAYSGELFF.

This clone was seen only once. The rearrangement links TRBV7-3 to TRBJ2-5, with 10 positions matching TRBD2. J was trimmed by 3 bases and V by 2 bases; bases with no gene match: 9. Per germline, CDR1 SGHTA and CDR2 FQGTGA. The CDR3 extends over 17 amino acids. For the CDR3, the DNA is TGTGCCAGCAGCTTAGGGAGCGGGAGGGAGCCAAAAGAGACCCAGTACTTC. Protein: CASSLGSGREPKETQYF.

This clone was seen only a few times. The V and J genes are TRBV18 and TRBJ1-2; a possible D gene is TRBD1 (5 bases). Trimming left V 5 bases short and J 6 bases short, with 13 bases between. The CDR3 contains 13 residues. Germline lookup yields CDR1 KGHSH and CDR2 LQKENI. The CDR3 coding sequence is TGTGCCAGCTCAGAGGCAGGGTTGGATGGCTACACCTTC. Its translation: CASSEAGLDGYTF.

The rearrangement joins TRBV28 to TRBJ2-7, with 11 nucleotides matching TRBD1. The V and J ends lost 5 bases and 5 bases, in that order; junction bases with no gene match: 8. The CDR3 is 15 amino acids. Germline V lookup: CDR1 MDHEN, CDR2 SYDVKM. In nucleotides, the CDR3 is TGTGCCAGCAGTCCCCGGACAGGGGGCAAGGACGAGCAGTACTTC. As protein: CASSPRTGGKDEQYF. Full variable domain (rest looked up from reference TRBV28 and TRBJ2-7): DVKVTQSSRYLVKRTGEKVFLECVQDMDHENMFWYRQDPGLGLRLIYFSYDVKMKEKGDIPEGYSVSREKKERFSLILESASTNQTSMYLCASSPRTGGKDEQYFGPGTRLTVT.

J is TRBJ2-5 and V is TRBV4-1; TRBD1 aligns across 8 bases. Germline V CDR1 and CDR2: MGHRA, YSYEKL. There are 15 residues in the CDR3. With V trimmed by 4 bases and J by 1 base, 5 bases remained unmatched. In DNA, the CDR3 is TGCGCCAGCAGCCGAGACAGGGGTAGCCAAGAGACCCAGTACTTC. Translating gives CASSRDRGSQETQYF.

The rearrangement links TRBV28 to TRBJ2-7, with 11 bases fitting TRBD2. Trimming took 7 bases from V and 5 from J; bases not matched to a gene: 7. CDR1 and CDR2 from the germline V gene are MDHEN and SYDVKM. The CDR3 totals 14 residues. This CDR3 reads CASITSGSRDEQYF. The DNA of the CDR3 is TGTGCCAGCATAACTAGCGGGAGCAGGGACGAGCAGTACTTC. Complete variable domain (other parts from reference TRBV28 and TRBJ2-7): DVKVTQSSRYLVKRTGEKVFLECVQDMDHENMFWYRQDPGLGLRLIYFSYDVKMKEKGDIPEGYSVSREKKERFSLILESASTNQTSMYLCASITSGSRDEQYFGPGTRLTVT.

The gene calls are TRBV7-9 and TRBJ2-7, with 15 positions matching TRBD2. Trimming cost V 5 bases and J 2 bases; bases outside gene matches: 13. This CDR3 is 19 amino acids long. Germline values: CDR1 SEHNR, CDR2 FQNEAQ (reference sequence). CDR3 loop: CASSRNTGTSGRIPYEQYF. CDR3 nucleotide sequence: TGTGCCAGCAGCCGTAATACCGGGACTAGCGGGAGGATCCCCTACGAGCAGTACTTC. The full variable domain, in which reference TRBV7-9 and TRBJ2-7 provide the parts outside the CDR3, is DTGVSQNPRHKITKRGQNVTFRCDPISEHNRLYWYRQTLGQGPEFLTYFQNEAQLEKSRLLSDRFSAERPKGSFSTLEIQRTEQGDSAMYLCASSRNTGTSGRIPYEQYFGPGTRLTVT.

The rearrangement links TRBV6-5 to TRBJ2-7, with 13 bases identical to TRBD2. From germline, CDR1 is MNHEY and CDR2 SVGAGI. Trimming removed 2 bases from V and 0 bases from J; junction bases left unmatched: 1. This CDR3 has 16 amino acids. In DNA form, the CDR3 reads TGTGCCAGCAGTTACCGACTAGCGGGAGGCTCCTACGAGCAGTACTTC. This translates into CASSYRLAGGSYEQYF.

The table lists this clone with a count of one. The V and J genes are TRBV7-9 and TRBJ1-2; 7 bases align to TRBD1. The CDR3 covers 14 residues. The V gene's germline CDR1 is SEHNR and CDR2 FQNEAQ (reference sequence). The V segment lost 5 bases and the J segment 4 bases; nucleotides outside the gene matches: 7. The CDR3 protein is CASSPQGVPYGYTF. CDR3 DNA: TGTGCCAGCAGCCCCCAGGGGGTCCCCTATGGCTACACCTTC. Complete variable domain (other parts from reference TRBV7-9 and TRBJ1-2): DTGVSQNPRHKITKRGQNVTFRCDPISEHNRLYWYRQTLGQGPEFLTYFQNEAQLEKSRLLSDRFSAERPKGSFSTLEIQRTEQGDSAMYLCASSPQGVPYGYTFGSGTRLTVV.